The following is a TCR beta chain sequence with its context. These data originate in a study of shared T cell receptors in the human thymus. CDR1 and CDR2 from the germline V gene are MDHEN and SYDVKM. There are 14 residues in the CDR3. Trimming removed 6 bases at V and 5 bases at J, with 16 bases between. TCRdb keeps only in-frame clones here, not all; method: immunoSEQ multiplex PCR. The data hold hundreds of thousands of clones, with approximately 90% observed a single time. This sample also belongs to another study, concerning human thymus T cells. Per that study: Thymic and blood repertoires appeared to display a bias in their usage of V and J genes. Thymic repertoires from unrelated individuals overlapped highly, related research reported.

This clonotype originated in a boy younger than two with a congenital heart defect. The chain uses TRBV28 and TRBJ2-5; the D gene is possibly TRBD2 (6 bases). The sequencing input was thymocytes. CDR3 nucleotide sequence: TGTGCCAGCAGCCTTCTAGCGTTTAGGGAGACCCAGTACTTC. As protein: CASSLLAFRETQYF.